Each of the 28 T cell receptor beta chains below was sequenced from the same sample in a study of radiotherapy plus CTLA-4 blockade in lung cancer. Profiled with immunoSEQ multiplex PCR; TCRdb holds only in-frame clones, not every one. Counted here are 70,000 to 95,000 clones, about 83% occurring once; the ten biggest clones make up roughly 14%. The source was peripheral blood, collected from a patient treated with radiotherapy plus ipilimumab. Receptors were obtained from a human donor with non-small cell lung cancer that progressed on radiotherapy plus ipilimumab.

This chain links TRBV27 with TRBJ1-1; D uncertain. CDR1 is MNHEY, CDR2 SMNVEV, per germline (reference sequence). Between the trimmed V and J ends, which lost 5 bases and 1 base, there was a span of 17 bases. The CDR3 sequence is 16 residues long. The CDR3: CASSPRWTGKNTEAFF. CDR3 DNA: TGTGCCAGCAGTCCTCGTTGGACGGGAAAGAACACTGAAGCTTTCTTT.

The genes are TRBV11-3 and TRBJ2-1; 7 bases map to TRBD2. The CDR3 consists of 13 residues. Per germline, CDR1 SGHNT and CDR2 YENEEA. V lost 6 bases, J lost 3 bases, and 2 bases stayed unmatched. The CDR3 DNA reads TGTGCCAGCAGGGGAGGGGTCTACAATGAGCAGTTCTTC. Translation: CASRGGVYNEQFF. Full variable domain (rest looked up from reference TRBV11-3 and TRBJ2-1): EAGVVQSPRYKIIEKKQPVAFWCNPISGHNTLYWYLQNLGQGPELLIRYENEEAVDDSQLPKDRFSAERLKGVDSTLKIQPAELGDSAVYLCASRGGVYNEQFFGPGTRLTVL.

The genes are TRBV14 and TRBJ2-5; the match to TRBD1 covers 8 bases. CDR1 is SGHDN and CDR2 is FVKESK in the germline V gene. The CDR3 has 14 amino acids. J was trimmed by 5 bases and V by 4 bases; bases with no gene match: 6. CDR3 loop: CASSPTGAYETQYF. CDR3 coding DNA: TGTGCCAGCAGCCCGACAGGGGCGTACGAGACCCAGTACTTC.

The chain couples TRBV2 to TRBJ1-5; D gene unclear. Germline-derived CDR1 and CDR2 are SNHLY and FYNNEI. CDR3 length: 15 amino acids. V was clipped by 1 base and J by 1 base, with 8 bases between them. CDR3 sequence (DNA): TGTGCCAGCAGTGAAGATAGGGCCAGCAATCAGCCCCAGCATTTT. Protein product: CASSEDRASNQPQHF.

This clone was seen only once. J is TRBJ2-2 and V is TRBV6-5; perhaps TRBD1 as D (5 bases). Trimming stripped 7 bases from V and 3 bases from J, with 15 bases between. CDR1 is MNHEY and CDR2 is SVGAGI in the germline V gene. The CDR3 is made up of 15 amino acids. In DNA, the CDR3 is TGTGCCAGCACCCCTGGGGCAGGGTACACCGGGGAGCTGTTTTTT. Protein sequence: CASTPGAGYTGELFF.

The V call is TRBV2, the J call TRBJ1-4, with D possibly being TRBD1 (6 bases). The CDR3 extends over 15 amino acids. Germline V CDR1 and CDR2: SNHLY, FYNNEI. V lost 7 bases, J lost 2 bases, and 14 bases lay in between. In DNA, the CDR3 is TGTGCCAGCAAAAATGGGGGGCTGACTAATGAAAAACTGTTTTTT. As protein: CASKNGGLTNEKLFF.

The chain employs TRBV7-3 and TRBJ2-3, with D possibly matching TRBD2 (6 bases). The germline V and J ends were trimmed by 5 bases and 2 bases, with 20 bases remaining between them. The CDR3 is 17 amino acids. CDR1 and CDR2 (germline): SGHTA, FQGTGA. The CDR3 here is CASSPGLAAFSTDTQYF. DNA of the CDR3: TGTGCCAGCAGCCCGGGTTTAGCGGCCTTTTCCACAGATACGCAGTATTTT.

The chain joins TRBV4-3 to TRBJ2-7; 8 bases map to TRBD1. The CDR3 extends over 15 amino acids. Germline V lookup: CDR1 LGHNA, CDR2 YSLEER. V gave up 4 bases and J gave up 0 bases; unmatched junction bases: 5. DNA for the CDR3: TGCGCCAGCAGCCCAGGACAGGGTGCCTCCTACGAGCAGTACTTC. Translation gives CASSPGQGASYEQYF.

This clone showed up just a few times. The chain recombines TRBV10-3 with TRBJ2-7; a possible D gene is TRBD1 (5 bases). The V gene's germline CDR1 is ENHRY and CDR2 SYGVKD. CDR3 length: 17 residues. Between the trimmed V and J ends, which lost 4 bases and 2 bases, there was a span of 21 bases. The CDR3 protein is CAISGDRGRVSPYEQYF. In nucleotides, the CDR3 is TGTGCCATCAGTGGGGATAGGGGAAGGGTTAGCCCCTACGAGCAGTACTTC.

The genes are TRBV7-7 and TRBJ2-5, with 9 nucleotides matching TRBD2. Trimming at V came to 0 bases and at J to 4 bases, leaving 6 bases not matched to a gene. Germline CDR1 is SSHAT and CDR2 is FNYEAQ (reference sequence). This CDR3 comprises 16 residues. The CDR3 reads CASSLAWTSAGETQYF. The CDR3 DNA is TGTGCCAGCAGCTTAGCGTGGACTAGCGCGGGAGAGACCCAGTACTTC. Using reference TRBV7-7 and TRBJ2-5 for the parts outside the CDR3, the full variable domain is GAGVSQSPRYKVTKRGQDVTLRCDPISSHATLYWYQQALGQGPEFLTYFNYEAQPDKSGLPSDRFSAERPEGSISTLTIQRTEQRDSAMYRCASSLAWTSAGETQYFGPGTRLLVL.

This clone was seen a handful of times. This chain connects TRBV21-1 to TRBJ1-5; the table's D call of TRBD1 was not tested on the DNA. TRBV21-1 is marked as a pseudogene. The CDR3 has 11 amino acids. CDR3 region: CWGLNNQPQHF. The CDR3 DNA sequence: TGTTGGGGGCTTAATAATCAGCCCCAGCATTTT.

The gene calls are TRBV11-2 and TRBJ2-7; no reliable D call. The V end was cut by 5 bases, the J end by 6 bases, with 8 bases between. This CDR3 spans 11 amino acids. Germline V CDR1 and CDR2: SGHAT, FQNNGV. The CDR3 region has the DNA TGTGCCAGCAGCCGAGTCGCCGAGCAGTACTTC. Translating it yields CASSRVAEQYF. The variable domain in full, completed from reference TRBV11-2 and TRBJ2-7, reads EAGVAQSPRYKIIEKRQSVAFWCNPISGHATLYWYQQILGQGPKLLIQFQNNGVVDDSQLPKDRFSAERLKGVDSTLKIQPAKLEDSAVYLCASSRVAEQYFGPGTRLTVT.

The V and J genes are TRBV7-9 and TRBJ2-7, with 10 bases that match TRBD1. Looked up from germline, CDR1 is SEHNR and CDR2 is FQNEAQ (reference sequence). There are 14 residues in the CDR3. V gave up 5 bases and J gave up 2 bases; unmatched junction bases: 3. This chain's CDR3 is CASSPGQGAYEQYF. The CDR3 DNA reads TGTGCCAGCAGCCCTGGACAGGGGGCCTACGAGCAGTACTTC.

This clone was counted a few times. This chain connects TRBV2 to TRBJ1-4, with 7 bases aligning to TRBD1. With V trimmed by 7 bases and J by 9 bases, 14 bases remained unmatched. CDR3 length equals 15 residues. CDR1 and CDR2 from the germline V gene are SNHLY and FYNNEI. CDR3 protein: CASTRGGLGEKKLFF. CDR3 bases: TGTGCCAGCACCAGGGGGGGACTGGGGGAGAAAAAACTGTTTTTT.

The chain has TRBV4-1 and TRBJ2-2, with D uncertain. The CDR3 runs 18 residues. The V gene's germline CDR1 is MGHRA and CDR2 YSYEKL. With 0 bases removed from V and 4 bases from J, the gap between germline ends came to 18 bases. The CDR3 DNA follows: TGCGCCAGCAGCCAAGACCGACTCCCTATGTCGGGCACCGGGGAGCTGTTTTTT. This translates into CASSQDRLPMSGTGELFF.

The rearrangement uses TRBV19 and TRBJ2-4; D gene uncertain. This CDR3 is built from 13 residues. Trimming shortened V by 5 bases and J by 9 bases, and 14 bases separated the two germline ends. Germline CDR1 reads LNHDA; CDR2 reads SQIVND (reference sequence). This CDR3 is CASSPELGGIQYF. In DNA form, the CDR3 reads TGTGCCAGTAGTCCCGAATTAGGTGGCATTCAGTACTTC.

This clone was picked up one time. The chain couples TRBV5-1 to TRBJ2-7; 7 bases align to TRBD2. Germline V gives CDR1 SGHRS, CDR2 YFSETQ. Trimming at V came to 4 bases and at J to 4 bases, leaving 17 bases not matched to a gene. CDR3 length: 17 residues. CDR3 sequence (DNA): TGCGCCAGCAGCGGGGGAATCTGGGCGGGAGAGGGGTACGAGCAGTACTTC. Translation: CASSGGIWAGEGYEQYF.

The chain joins TRBV6-1 to TRBJ2-2; weak D call: TRBD1 (5 bases). Germline V gene data show CDR1 as MNHNS and CDR2 as SASEGT. Trimming stripped 5 bases from V and 1 base from J, with 11 bases between. CDR3 length: 15 residues. CDR3 in DNA: TGTGCCAGCAGTTGGAGTAGGGGGAACACCGGGGAGCTGTTTTTT. As protein: CASSWSRGNTGELFF.

V usage is TRBV14 and J usage is TRBJ2-4; no reliable D call. Germline CDR1 SGHDN, CDR2 FVKESK. V dropped 1 base and J dropped 11 bases, with 9 bases sitting between them. The CDR3 extends over 12 amino acids. The CDR3 DNA reads as TGTGCCAGCAGCCAAGTGCTTTCCGTTCAGTACTTC. This codes for CASSQVLSVQYF. The whole variable domain, remainder taken from reference TRBV14 and TRBJ2-4, is EAGVTQFPSHSVIEKGQTVTLRCDPISGHDNLYWYRRVMGKEIKFLLHFVKESKQDESGMPNNRFLAERTGGTYSTLKVQPAELEDSGVYFCASSQVLSVQYFGAGTRLSVL.

This clone occurred once. V is TRBV5-1 and J is TRBJ2-7, with D perhaps matching TRBD1 or TRBD2 (5 bases each). CDR3 length equals 14 residues. Germline values: CDR1 SGHRS, CDR2 YFSETQ. V gave up 4 bases and J gave up 5 bases, with 16 bases separating them. Here the CDR3 DNA reads TGCGCCAGCAGCCTCGGGACCTTAGTTGACGAGCAGTACTTC. Protein sequence: CASSLGTLVDEQYF.

The gene calls are TRBV18 and TRBJ2-3; 15 bases map to TRBD2. CDR3 size: 16 residues. Germline V CDR1 and CDR2: KGHSH, LQKENI. Germline trimming cut 5 bases from V and 6 bases from J; bases unmatched to any gene: 6. CDR3 protein: CASSSGLAGGPDTQYF. CDR3 in DNA: TGTGCCAGCTCATCGGGACTAGCGGGAGGACCGGATACGCAGTATTTT.

V usage is TRBV28 and J usage is TRBJ2-6; D ambiguous. The V gene lost 6 bases and the J gene lost 0 bases, with 6 bases spanning the gap. The CDR3 length is 14 residues. The V gene's germline CDR1 is MDHEN and CDR2 SYDVKM. The CDR3 reads CASSPPSGANVLTF. DNA of the CDR3: TGTGCCAGCAGCCCACCCTCTGGGGCCAACGTCCTGACTTTC.

V and J are TRBV7-2 and TRBJ1-5; D not resolved. The CDR3 has 15 amino acids. The ends were cut back, 1 base at V and 0 bases at J, with 7 bases in the middle. From germline, CDR1 is SGHTA and CDR2 FQGNSA. Here the CDR3 DNA reads TGTGCCAGCAGCTTAGTTCAGAATAGCAATCAGCCCCAGCATTTT. This translates into CASSLVQNSNQPQHF.

This chain uses TRBV5-1 with TRBJ1-5; D remains ambiguous. Trimming removed 0 bases from V and 0 bases from J, with 7 bases in between. Germline values: CDR1 SGHRS, CDR2 YFSETQ. This CDR3 has 15 amino acids. CDR3 bases: TGCGCCAGCAGCTTGGAGGGTTATAGCAATCAGCCCCAGCATTTT. Residues: CASSLEGYSNQPQHF.

The chain links TRBV28 to TRBJ2-7; D unclear. This CDR3 has 13 amino acids. The V gene lost 5 bases and the J gene lost 3 bases, with 11 bases spanning the gap. Germline CDR1 and CDR2: MDHEN and SYDVKM. Here the CDR3 DNA reads TGTGCCAGCAGTCCCGCGCTGTACTACGAGCAGTACTTC. This gives the protein CASSPALYYEQYF.

V is TRBV6-5 and J is TRBJ1-2; no clear D gene. Germline V gene data show CDR1 as MNHEY and CDR2 as SVGAGI. V was clipped by 5 bases and J by 0 bases, with 10 bases between them. This CDR3 spans 14 amino acids. The CDR3 bases are TGTGCCAGCAGTCCCGATGTTGCTAACTATGGCTACACCTTC. Residues: CASSPDVANYGYTF.

The chain has TRBV28 and TRBJ2-7, with a tentative D call TRBD1 (6 bases). V lost 3 bases, J lost 6 bases, and 18 bases lay in between. In germline, CDR1 is MDHEN, CDR2 SYDVKM. The CDR3 has 15 amino acids. The CDR3, as DNA: TGTGCCAGCAGTTTGTTACAGGGTAGTAGCTTCGAGCAGTACTTC. Translation: CASSLLQGSSFEQYF.

The gene calls are TRBV11-2 and TRBJ1-2; TRBD1 agrees at 7 bases. This CDR3 is built from 13 residues. Trimming removed 6 bases from V and 4 bases from J; junction bases left unmatched: 5. CDR1 SGHAT and CDR2 FQNNGV come from the germline V gene. In DNA, the CDR3 is TGTGCCAGCAGGGTCAGACAGGGCTATGGCTACACCTTC. This translates into CASRVRQGYGYTF.